Following are 16 T cell receptor beta chains from one sample sequenced in a study of cytomegalovirus exposure and HLA in healthy donors. PCR used 60 Vbeta primers and 13 Jbeta primers. Sequencing used immunoSEQ multiplex PCR; TCRdb keeps in-frame clones, though not all of them. The sample contains more than 85,000 clones, over 60% of which appear only once. The sample consisted of PBMCs. These receptors were taken from a man aged 25 to 45 in good health and CMV-seropositive.

J is TRBJ1-5 and V is TRBV11-2; D not resolved. CDR3 size: 13 residues. In germline, CDR1 is SGHAT, CDR2 FQNNGV. V gave up 0 bases and J gave up 6 bases, with 6 bases separating them. The CDR3 DNA follows: TGTGCCAGCAGCTTAGACAGAGGTCAGCCCCAGCATTTT. Protein product: CASSLDRGQPQHF.

This clone was found once. The gene calls are TRBV7-6 and TRBJ1-5, with a weak D call TRBD1 (5 bases). Germline lookup yields CDR1 SGHVS and CDR2 FNYEAQ. Trimming cost V 1 base and J 0 bases, with 16 bases left between them. The CDR3 loop spans 18 amino acids. CDR3 residues: CASSLGPSLGPSNQPQHF. The CDR3 region has the DNA TGTGCCAGCAGCTTAGGACCCTCGTTGGGGCCTAGCAATCAGCCCCAGCATTTT.

The gene calls are TRBV10-3 and TRBJ1-6; 7 bases match TRBD1. V shed 6 bases, J shed 7 bases, and the junction held 6 bases outside the gene matches. Germline V gene data show CDR1 as ENHRY and CDR2 as SYGVKD. This CDR3 is 14 amino acids long. The DNA for the CDR3 is TGTGCCATCAGCCAGGGGGACAACAATTCACCCCTCCACTTT. Protein product: CAISQGDNNSPLHF.

The chain couples TRBV28 to TRBJ1-1; D ambiguous. This CDR3 is built from 14 residues. V lost 4 bases, J lost 4 bases, and 13 bases lay in between. The V gene's germline CDR1 is MDHEN and CDR2 SYDVKM. CDR3 in amino acids: CASSSPGVRTEAFF. CDR3 DNA sequence: TGTGCCAGCAGTTCTCCCGGGGTCCGCACTGAAGCTTTCTTT.

The chain carries TRBV18 and TRBJ1-2; 7 bases map to TRBD1. This CDR3 region has 14 residues. V shed 3 bases and J 2 bases; nucleotides not matched to a gene: 3. Germline CDR1 KGHSH, CDR2 LQKENI. The CDR3 bases are TGTGCCAGCTCACCCGGGACAGAAAACTATGGCTACACCTTC. Its translation is CASSPGTENYGYTF.

This clone was recorded only once. V and J are TRBV5-4 and TRBJ2-7, with a tentative D call TRBD1 (6 bases). Germline CDR1 reads SGHNT; CDR2 reads YYREEE (reference sequence). The CDR3 runs 14 residues. V was trimmed by 0 bases and J by 2 bases, leaving 9 bases between them. CDR3 bases: TGTGCCAGCAGCTTGGAGCAGGGGACCTACGAGCAGTACTTC. It specifies CASSLEQGTYEQYF.

The rearrangement uses TRBV2 and TRBJ2-1; D call uncertain. V was trimmed by 1 base and J by 3 bases, leaving 13 bases between them. The CDR3 spans 16 residues. Germline CDR1 reads SNHLY; CDR2 reads FYNNEI. The CDR3 DNA reads as TGTGCCAGCAGTGAAGAATGGGCCGGCATCTACAATGAGCAGTTCTTC. This translates into CASSEEWAGIYNEQFF.

This clone showed up just once. The chain recombines TRBV11-2 with TRBJ2-3; D might be TRBD2 (5 bases). This CDR3 is 15 amino acids long. V lost 6 bases to trimming and J lost 5 bases, with 18 bases between them. Germline-derived CDR1 and CDR2 are SGHAT and FQNNGV. CDR3 loop: CASSHNAGTQDTQYF. The DNA for the CDR3 is TGTGCCAGCAGTCACAACGCGGGTACACAAGATACGCAGTATTTT.

This clone was recorded once. The chain combines TRBV5-4 with TRBJ1-1; D unresolved. The CDR3 contains 13 residues. Deletions cut 4 bases from V and 2 bases from J, with 9 bases between. Germline values: CDR1 SGHNT, CDR2 YYREEE (reference sequence). The CDR3 spells CASSLDSNTEAFF. The CDR3 nucleotides read TGTGCCAGCAGCCTAGACTCCAACACTGAAGCTTTCTTT.

In this sample, this clone turned up a few times. This chain uses TRBV9 with TRBJ1-2; D perhaps matches TRBD1 (5 bases). Trimming shortened V by 5 bases and J by 6 bases, and 14 bases separated the two germline ends. This CDR3 has 13 residues. In germline, CDR1 is SGDLS, CDR2 YYNGEE. Written as DNA, the CDR3 is TGTGCCAGCAGGAAAAGCTGGGGCCATGGCTACACCTTC. Its protein product is CASRKSWGHGYTF. Full variable domain (rest looked up from reference TRBV9 and TRBJ1-2): DSGVTQTPKHLITATGQRVTLRCSPRSGDLSVYWYQQSLDQGLQFLIQYYNGEERAKGNILERFSAQQFPDLHSELNLSSLELGDSALYFCASRKSWGHGYTFGSGTRLTVV.

This clone was seen just once. The CDR3 sequence: CASSLQGAGDTQYF. CDR3 in DNA: TGTGCCAGCAGCTTACAGGGGGCGGGGGATACGCAGTATTTT. The chain joins TRBV7-9 to TRBJ2-3, with 8 nucleotides matching TRBD1. The CDR3 loop spans 14 amino acids. V lost 2 bases, J lost 6 bases, and 4 bases stayed unmatched. The germline gives CDR1 SEHNR, CDR2 FQNEAQ (reference sequence). Drawing the rest from reference TRBV7-9 and TRBJ2-3, the complete variable domain is DTGVSQNPRHKITKRGQNVTFRCDPISEHNRLYWYRQTLGQGPEFLTYFQNEAQLEKSRLLSDRFSAERPKGSFSTLEIQRTEQGDSAMYLCASSLQGAGDTQYFGPGTRLTVL.

The chain uses TRBV7-2 and TRBJ1-1, with D unresolved. In germline, CDR1 is SGHTA, CDR2 FQGNSA. Trimming cost V 5 bases and J 0 bases, with 7 bases left between them. The CDR3 is made up of 13 amino acids. This CDR3 reads CASSRGVNTEAFF. The DNA for the CDR3 is TGTGCCAGCAGCCGCGGAGTGAACACTGAAGCTTTCTTT.

This clone was detected only once. The chain couples TRBV14 to TRBJ2-5; D is unclear. CDR1 is SGHDN and CDR2 is FVKESK in the germline V gene. The CDR3 length is 14 residues. Trimming took off 3 bases at V and 0 bases at J, with 8 bases between the two ends. The CDR3 is CASSHGYNQETQYF. The CDR3 bases are TGTGCCAGCAGCCACGGTTATAACCAAGAGACCCAGTACTTC.

This rearrangement joins TRBV5-1 to TRBJ2-3; 8 nucleotides match TRBD1. The V and J ends lost 1 base and 5 bases, in that order; junction bases with no gene match: 6. The CDR3 loop spans 15 amino acids. CDR1 is SGHRS, CDR2 YFSETQ, per germline. The CDR3 nucleotides are TGCGCCAGCAGCTTGCCCCAGGGGGCAGGAGATACGCAGTATTTT. This codes for CASSLPQGAGDTQYF. The full variable domain, its missing parts supplied by reference TRBV5-1 and TRBJ2-3, is KAGVTQTPRYLIKTRGQQVTLSCSPISGHRSVSWYQQTPGQGLQFLFEYFSETQRNKGNFPGRFSGRQFSNSRSEMNVSTLELGDSALYLCASSLPQGAGDTQYFGPGTRLTVL.

This chain joins TRBV6-5 and TRBJ2-1; 9 nucleotides align to TRBD2. J lost 6 bases, V lost 4 bases, and 10 bases had no gene match. The V gene's germline CDR1 is MNHEY and CDR2 SVGAGI. This CDR3 is built from 16 residues. In nucleotides, the CDR3 is TGTGCCAGCAGTTCCCTGGCGGGGGGGCCGGGCAATGAGCAGTTCTTC. It translates to CASSSLAGGPGNEQFF.

This chain links TRBV5-1 with TRBJ2-3, with 9 positions matching TRBD1. The CDR3 has 15 amino acids. V trimming: 0 bases; J trimming: 6 bases; junction bases outside the gene matches: 5. Germline V gives CDR1 SGHRS, CDR2 YFSETQ. The DNA of the CDR3 is TGCGCCAGCAGCTTGGGACAGGGGGGCGGGGATACGCAGTATTTT. Translating it yields CASSLGQGGGDTQYF.